The TCR beta chain under discussion was sequenced for a study of T cells in narcolepsy. Using immunoSEQ multiplex PCR, the repertoire was profiled, and TCRdb retains in-frame clones only, with some absent. Among some 32,000 clones listed, around four fifths were seen once. The CDR3 loop spans 14 amino acids. V was trimmed by 4 bases and J by 7 bases, leaving 16 bases between them. CDR1 and CDR2 from the germline V gene are MNHEY and SVGAGI. Material for sequencing was CD45RA- memory CD4+ T cells from PBMCs. The chain is built from TRBV6-5 and TRBJ1-2; D gene uncertain. The TCR originated in a human donor with narcolepsy. CDR3 amino acids: CASSSLGISFGYTF. In DNA, the CDR3 is TGTGCCAGCAGTTCCCTGGGGATCTCCTTTGGCTACACCTTC.